Listed here are 32 T cell receptor beta chains from one sample, sequenced in a study of response to subunit inactivated influenza vaccine. TCRdb independently ran MiXCR on the RT-PCR reads; one entry per CDR3 protein. The table has around 760,000 distinct CDR3 sequences, approximately 15% seen once; the top ten hold roughly 6.4%. The sequenced sample was PBMCs from blood, obtained around 14 days before vaccination. The receptors were gathered from a man aged 50 to 59 who received an inactivated influenza vaccine.

The chain recombines TRBV11-3 with TRBJ2-1; either TRBD1 or TRBD2 may fit D (7 bases each). Germline CDR1 and CDR2: SGHNT and YENEEA. V was trimmed by 4 bases and J by 8 bases, leaving 18 bases between them. The CDR3 length is 15 residues. This CDR3 reads CASSSPSGGVDEQFF. Written as DNA, the CDR3 is TGTGCCAGCAGCTCCCCTTCAGGGGGGGTTGATGAGCAGTTCTTC.

This clonotype was seen a handful of times. The rearrangement links TRBV18 to TRBJ2-6; D is uncertain. The V end was cut by 3 bases, the J end by 1 base, with 7 bases between. CDR1 is KGHSH and CDR2 is LQKENI in the germline V gene. The CDR3 covers 15 residues. The CDR3 reads CASSPARSGANVLTF. Here the CDR3 DNA reads TGTGCCAGCTCACCGGCGAGATCTGGGGCCAACGTCCTGACTTTC.

This clonotype was counted between two and nine times. The chain carries TRBV5-1 and TRBJ1-1, with a possible D match to TRBD1 (6 bases). Trimming took 2 bases from V and 2 from J, leaving 22 bases between them. Germline CDR1 is SGHRS and CDR2 is YFSETQ. The CDR3 consists of 18 residues. The CDR3 nucleotides are TGCGCCAGCAGCTTAAATAGCCGGACAGCGTTACTTAACACTGAAGCTTTCTTT. Its translation is CASSLNSRTALLNTEAFF.

The chain employs TRBV2 and TRBJ2-7, with 13 positions matching TRBD2. CDR3 length: 15 amino acids. From germline, CDR1 is SNHLY and CDR2 FYNNEI. The junction had 6 bases not matched to a gene; V was cut back by 4 bases and J by 6 bases. The CDR3 DNA sequence: TGTGCCAGCAGTGCTAGGACTAGCGGGAGACGCGAGCAGTACTTC. It specifies CASSARTSGRREQYF.

In its sample, this clonotype was seen a few times. V and J are TRBV12-3 or TRBV12-4 and TRBJ2-3; D ambiguous. Deletions cut 3 bases from V and 0 bases from J, with 7 bases between. The CDR3 runs to 14 residues. The CDR3 sequence is CASSFTDSTDTQYF. The DNA for the CDR3 is TGTGCCAGCAGTTTTACCGATAGCACAGATACGCAGTATTTT.

J is TRBJ1-3 and V is TRBV7-9, with a tentative D call TRBD1 (6 bases). This CDR3 comprises 14 residues. Germline V CDR1 and CDR2: SEHNR, FQNEAQ (reference sequence). Trimming took 5 bases from V and 8 from J, leaving 16 bases between them. CDR3 in amino acids: CASSPRNREHTIYF. CDR3 DNA sequence: TGTGCCAGCAGCCCACGCAACAGGGAGCACACCATATATTTT.

This chain links TRBV7-9 with TRBJ2-7; unclear D gene. Per germline, CDR1 SEHNR and CDR2 FQNEAQ (reference sequence). The CDR3 is made up of 14 amino acids. The V end was cut by 5 bases, the J end by 0 bases, with 11 bases between. In DNA, the CDR3 is TGTGCCAGCAGCCCCGCATTGAGCTCCTACGAGCAGTACTTC. Amino acid sequence: CASSPALSSYEQYF. The entire variable domain, with the rest obtained from reference TRBV7-9 and TRBJ2-7, is as follows: DTGVSQNPRHKITKRGQNVTFRCDPISEHNRLYWYRQTLGQGPEFLTYFQNEAQLEKSRLLSDRFSAERPKGSFSTLEIQRTEQGDSAMYLCASSPALSSYEQYFGPGTRLTVT.

This clonotype has more than one count but fewer than ten. The rearrangement joins TRBV20-1 to TRBJ2-5; 7 bases agree with TRBD1. V lost 6 bases and J lost 1; bases outside the gene matches: 5. Germline loops: CDR1 DFQATT, CDR2 SNEGSKA (reference sequence). The CDR3 has 13 amino acids. This CDR3 is CSAPDRRQETQYF. The CDR3 coding sequence is TGCAGTGCCCCGGACAGGCGCCAAGAGACCCAGTACTTC.

Many counts were recorded for this clonotype. The V gene is TRBV9, the J gene TRBJ1-1; 9 nucleotides agree with TRBD1. Trimming at V came to 1 base and at J to 6 bases, leaving 7 bases not matched to a gene. Germline assignment: CDR1 SGDLS and CDR2 YYNGEE. This CDR3 has 15 residues. CDR3 sequence: CASSVFDRGAPEAFF. The CDR3 nucleotides are TGTGCCAGCAGCGTATTCGACAGGGGGGCCCCTGAAGCTTTCTTT.

The sample holds a few counts of this clonotype. V usage is TRBV6-5 and J usage is TRBJ1-6; 7 bases are shared with TRBD1. The CDR3 runs 18 residues. The V segment lost 4 bases and the J segment 2 bases; nucleotides outside the gene matches: 11. Germline V gives CDR1 MNHEY, CDR2 SVGAGI. CDR3 amino acids: CASSWRKGADTYNSPLHF. CDR3 in DNA: TGTGCCAGCAGTTGGCGAAAGGGGGCAGACACCTATAATTCACCCCTCCACTTT.

V and J are TRBV3-1 and TRBJ2-7, with D unresolved. Germline V gene data show CDR1 as LGHDT and CDR2 as YNNKEL (reference sequence). This CDR3 region has 15 residues. Trimming pared 2 bases from V and 1 base from J, leaving 12 bases between. The CDR3 bases are TGTGCCAGCAGCCAAACCCGAAGACCTTCCTACGAGCAGTACTTC. It codes for CASSQTRRPSYEQYF.

The chain uses TRBV24-1 and TRBJ2-1; D is uncertain. Trimming shortened V by 0 bases and J by 6 bases, and 5 bases separated the two germline ends. Germline CDR1 reads KGHDR; CDR2 reads SFDVKD. This CDR3 comprises 13 residues. CDR3 protein: CATSDLPSNEQFF. CDR3 sequence (DNA): TGTGCCACCAGTGATTTGCCTAGCAATGAGCAGTTCTTC.

This clonotype has a handful of counts. This chain links TRBV20-1 with TRBJ2-2, with 8 bases matching TRBD1. The CDR3 is 14 residues long. The germline V gene has CDR1 DFQATT and CDR2 SNEGSKA (reference sequence). J was trimmed by 7 bases and V by 3 bases; bases with no gene match: 7. CDR3 loop: CSASRTGRGGELFF. CDR3 nucleotides: TGCAGTGCTAGTAGGACAGGGCGGGGCGGGGAGCTGTTTTTT.

This clonotype was seen many times. This chain connects TRBV3-1 to TRBJ2-1, with 14 bases identical to TRBD2. The germline V gene encodes CDR1 LGHDT and CDR2 YNNKEL (reference sequence). V dropped 4 bases and J dropped 1; count of bases not matched to a gene: 15. The CDR3 is 21 amino acids. DNA of the CDR3: TGTGCCAGCAGCCCACACCCGAGACTAGCGGGGGGGAGGTGGTCCTACAATGAGCAGTTCTTC. The encoded protein is CASSPHPRLAGGRWSYNEQFF.

This chain uses TRBV29-1 with TRBJ1-4; TRBD1 might be the D (5 bases). This CDR3 is 14 amino acids long. Germline V CDR1 and CDR2: SQVTM, ANQGSEA. Trimming shortened V by 0 bases and J by 8 bases, and 13 bases separated the two germline ends. CDR3: CSVEDRQGREKLFF. In DNA, the CDR3 is TGCAGCGTTGAAGATCGGCAGGGTCGGGAAAAACTGTTTTTT.

This clonotype was counted between two and nine times. The V and J genes are TRBV10-3 and TRBJ2-4; no clear D. The germline V and J ends were trimmed by 2 bases and 3 bases, with 8 bases remaining between them. Germline CDR1 ENHRY, CDR2 SYGVKD. The CDR3 is 14 residues long. The CDR3 loop reads CAISEEPLKNIQYF. CDR3 nucleotide sequence: TGTGCCATCAGTGAGGAGCCACTCAAAAACATTCAGTACTTC.

The chain carries TRBV30 and TRBJ1-2; D gene ambiguous. Germline assignment: CDR1 GTSNPN and CDR2 SVGIG (reference sequence). This CDR3 spans 12 amino acids. Trimming stripped 0 bases from V and 5 bases from J, with 7 bases between. The CDR3 region is CAWSVGGYGYTF. CDR3 coding DNA: TGTGCCTGGAGTGTCGGTGGTTATGGCTACACCTTC. Using reference TRBV30 and TRBJ1-2 for the parts outside the CDR3, the full variable domain is SQTIHQWPATLVQPVGSPLSLECTVEGTSNPNLYWYRQAAGRGLQLLFYSVGIGQISSEVPQNLSASRPQDRQFILSSKKLLLSDSGFYLCAWSVGGYGYTFGSGTRLTVV.

This clonotype was recorded a few times. The chain carries TRBV4-2 and TRBJ2-1; no definite D call. CDR3 length equals 14 residues. The germline V gene has CDR1 LGHNA and CDR2 YNFKEQ. Trimming took off 0 bases at V and 6 bases at J, with 9 bases between the two ends. CDR3 region: CASSQDVESNEQFF. The CDR3 DNA sequence: TGTGCCAGCAGCCAAGATGTAGAGAGCAATGAGCAGTTCTTC.

A few counts support this clonotype. This sequence may be a read error, since a much larger clone differs from it by one base. J is TRBJ2-7 and V is TRBV7-9; D gene uncertain. V was pared by 5 bases and J by 4 bases, with 9 bases between. CDR1 is SEHNR, CDR2 FQNEAQ, per germline (reference sequence). The CDR3 extends over 12 amino acids. CDR3: CASSPNPYEQYF. CDR3 bases: TGTGCCAGCAGCCCCAACCCGTACGAGCAGTACTTC.

This clonotype came up a few times. The V and J genes are TRBV6-1 and TRBJ2-5; TRBD2 matches at 10 bases. Germline values: CDR1 MNHNS, CDR2 SASEGT. V shed 6 bases and J 3 bases; nucleotides not matched to a gene: 10. The CDR3 runs 16 residues. The chain's CDR3 is CASSRRWGTSEETQYF. The CDR3 coding sequence is TGTGCCAGCAGCCGCCGGTGGGGGACTAGCGAAGAGACCCAGTACTTC.

The rearrangement joins TRBV11-2 to TRBJ2-1; TRBD2 agrees at 8 bases. In germline, CDR1 is SGHAT, CDR2 FQNNGV. The V and J ends lost 2 bases and 3 bases, in that order; junction bases with no gene match: 12. The CDR3 covers 18 residues. CDR3 DNA: TGTGCCAGCAGCTTAAAAGCGGGAGAGTTCCTTGGCTACAATGAGCAGTTCTTC. Translation gives CASSLKAGEFLGYNEQFF.

J is TRBJ1-3 and V is TRBV4-1; 8 bases align to TRBD1. From germline, CDR1 is MGHRA and CDR2 YSYEKL. This CDR3 has 16 residues. J lost 0 bases, V lost 4 bases, and 5 bases had no gene match. The CDR3, as DNA: TGCGCCAGCAGCCCTGGACAGGGATACTCTGGAAACACCATATATTTT. Amino acid sequence: CASSPGQGYSGNTIYF.

The chain carries TRBV5-4 and TRBJ2-5; 9 bases fit TRBD1. Germline CDR1 reads SGHNT; CDR2 reads YYREEE (reference sequence). There are 16 residues in the CDR3. Trimming removed 3 bases from V and 5 bases from J; junction bases left unmatched: 11. CDR3 sequence (DNA): TGTGCCAGCAGCTCGGACCCGGGACAGGGAATCGAGACCCAGTACTTC. It is translated as CASSSDPGQGIETQYF. Combining the CDR3 with reference TRBV5-4 and TRBJ2-5 gives the whole variable domain ETGVTQSPTHLIKTRGQQVTLRCSSQSGHNTVSWYQQALGQGPQFIFQYYREEENGRGNFPPRFSGLQFPNYSSELNVNALELDDSALYLCASSSDPGQGIETQYFGPGTRLLVL.

CDR3 protein: CASSVRARNTGELFF. CDR3 in DNA: TGTGCCAGCAGCGTGAGGGCGCGGAACACCGGGGAGCTGTTTTTT. The chain couples TRBV7-9 to TRBJ2-2; possibly TRBD2 for D (5 bases). Trimming removed 5 bases at V and 1 base at J, with 11 bases between. From germline, CDR1 is SEHNR and CDR2 FQNEAQ (reference sequence). The CDR3 length is 15 residues.

The genes are TRBV6-5 and TRBJ2-3; 7 bases align to TRBD2. The germline gives CDR1 MNHEY, CDR2 SVGAGI. The V and J ends lost 0 bases and 3 bases, in that order; junction bases with no gene match: 9. CDR3 length equals 17 residues. The CDR3 DNA follows: TGTGCCAGCAGTTACTCACCACCGGGGAGGGCTACAGATACGCAGTATTTT. Translating gives CASSYSPPGRATDTQYF.

This clonotype has just a few counts. The chain employs TRBV24-1 and TRBJ2-5; the match to TRBD1 covers 7 bases. The V and J ends lost 2 bases and 3 bases, in that order; junction bases with no gene match: 8. Per the germline V gene, CDR1 is KGHDR and CDR2 is SFDVKD. The CDR3 spans 16 residues. The CDR3: CATSDSGTAPKETQYF. The DNA of the CDR3 is TGTGCCACCAGTGATTCCGGGACAGCTCCGAAAGAGACCCAGTACTTC.

The V and J genes are TRBV7-9 and TRBJ1-2; TRBD1 matches 7 bases. The junction had 5 bases not matched to a gene; V was cut back by 4 bases and J by 3 bases. Germline CDR1 is SEHNR and CDR2 is FQNEAQ (reference sequence). The CDR3 consists of 14 residues. CDR3 bases: TGTGCCAGCAGCTCGACTGGGACAGACTATGGCTACACCTTC. It specifies CASSSTGTDYGYTF.

This rearrangement joins TRBV9 to TRBJ2-5; TRBD2 might be the D (6 bases). Germline values: CDR1 SGDLS, CDR2 YYNGEE. The CDR3 is 17 residues long. V dropped 0 bases and J dropped 1 base, with 16 bases sitting between them. The CDR3 reads CASSVAGSGGPQETQYF. Written as DNA, the CDR3 is TGTGCCAGCAGCGTAGCTGGTAGCGGAGGGCCCCAAGAGACCCAGTACTTC.

The J gene is TRBJ2-5, the V gene TRBV3-1; 13 positions match TRBD2. Germline values: CDR1 LGHDT, CDR2 YNNKEL (reference sequence). The length of the CDR3 is 17 residues. With 5 bases clipped from V and 5 bases from J, the junction kept 11 bases outside the gene matches. CDR3 sequence (DNA): TGTGCCAGCAGCTTTTGGACTAGCGGGAGTGCGGATGAGACCCAGTACTTC. Protein product: CASSFWTSGSADETQYF.

The J gene is TRBJ1-1, the V gene TRBV9; 7 bases map to TRBD1. V gave up 0 bases and J gave up 6 bases; unmatched junction bases: 8. Germline V gene sequence: CDR1 SGDLS, CDR2 YYNGEE. The CDR3 is 15 amino acids. The CDR3 nucleotides are TGTGCCAGCAGCGTAGATGGCAGGGGGGGCTCTGAAGCTTTCTTT. This translates into CASSVDGRGGSEAFF. Together with reference TRBV9 and TRBJ1-1, the CDR3 gives the full variable domain: DSGVTQTPKHLITATGQRVTLRCSPRSGDLSVYWYQQSLDQGLQFLIQYYNGEERAKGNILERFSAQQFPDLHSELNLSSLELGDSALYFCASSVDGRGGSEAFFGQGTRLTVV.

V and J are TRBV20-1 and TRBJ2-1; D might be TRBD2 (5 bases). CDR3 length: 16 residues. Deletions cut 1 base from V and 0 bases from J, with 13 bases between. Germline V gene sequence: CDR1 DFQATT, CDR2 SNEGSKA (reference sequence). In nucleotides, the CDR3 is TGCAGTGCTAGAGTTCCGGGAAGTAGCTCCTACAATGAGCAGTTCTTC. Amino acid sequence: CSARVPGSSSYNEQFF.

This clonotype came up many times. The chain carries TRBV4-3 and TRBJ1-3; no definite D call. The CDR3 consists of 16 residues. Germline-derived CDR1 and CDR2 are LGHNA and YSLEER. V was shortened by 0 bases and J by 1 base, with 10 bases between the two germline ends. The CDR3 sequence: CASSQDFRSSGNTIYF. The CDR3 bases are TGCGCCAGCAGCCAAGATTTCCGGTCTTCTGGAAACACCATATATTTT.